Here is one TCR beta chain with its context. The sample originates from a study of blood T cell repertoires in COVID-19. V trimming: 1 base; J trimming: 6 bases; junction bases outside the gene matches: 4. This CDR3 is built from 15 residues. Germline CDR1 and CDR2: SGHDN and FVKESK. Produced via immunoSEQ multiplex PCR; TCRdb's table is partial and in-frame only. Among more than 75,000 clones listed, less than 85% were seen once. This receptor was identified in a human donor in a cohort sampled during active COVID-19. The sample taken for sequencing was peripheral blood. V and J are TRBV14 and TRBJ2-2; 8 bases match TRBD2. CDR3 coding DNA: TGTGCCAGCAGCCAAGTGGGACTAGGCTCCGGGGAGCTGTTTTTT. Protein: CASSQVGLGSGELFF.